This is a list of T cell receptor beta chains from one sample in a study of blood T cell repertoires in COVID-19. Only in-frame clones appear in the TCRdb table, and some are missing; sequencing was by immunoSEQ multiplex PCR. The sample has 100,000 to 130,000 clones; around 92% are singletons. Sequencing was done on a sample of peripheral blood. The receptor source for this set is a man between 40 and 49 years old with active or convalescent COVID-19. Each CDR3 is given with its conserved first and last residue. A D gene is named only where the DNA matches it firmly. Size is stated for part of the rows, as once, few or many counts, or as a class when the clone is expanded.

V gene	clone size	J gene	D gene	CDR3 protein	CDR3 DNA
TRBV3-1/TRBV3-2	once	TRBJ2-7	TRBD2	CASSQDRFGGSSSYEQYF	TGTGCCAGCAGCCAAGATCGTTTCGGGGGGTCCTCGTCCTACGAGCAGTACTTC
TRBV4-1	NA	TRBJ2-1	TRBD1	CASSQGTGGRVSGRYYNEQFF	TGCGCCAGCAGCCAAGGGACAGGGGGCAGGGTTAGCGGGAGATACTACAATGAGCAGTTCTTC
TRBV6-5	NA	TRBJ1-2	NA	CASSPTSGRGYTF	TGTGCCAGCAGTCCGACGTCGGGTAGGGGCTACACCTTC
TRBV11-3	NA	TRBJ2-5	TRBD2	CASSLGLSGRAGETQYF	TGTGCCAGCAGTTTAGGATTGAGCGGGAGGGCCGGGGAGACCCAGTACTTC
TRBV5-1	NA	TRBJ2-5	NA	CASSFEGRETQYF	TGCGCCAGCAGCTTCGAAGGGAGGGAGACCCAGTACTTC
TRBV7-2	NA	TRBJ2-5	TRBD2	CASSLEGLAVQETQYF	TGTGCCAGCAGCTTAGAGGGACTAGCGGTTCAAGAGACCCAGTACTTC
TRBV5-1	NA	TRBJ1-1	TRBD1	CASSFDRGRTEAFF	TGCGCCAGCAGCTTCGACAGGGGGAGGACTGAAGCTTTCTTT
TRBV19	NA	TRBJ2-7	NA	CASSPHWSAAYYEQYF	TGTGCCAGTAGCCCCCATTGGTCAGCGGCATACTACGAGCAGTACTTC
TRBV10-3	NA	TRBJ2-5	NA	CAISPTGPQVGETQYF	TGTGCCATCAGTCCGACAGGCCCCCAGGTCGGAGAGACCCAGTACTTC
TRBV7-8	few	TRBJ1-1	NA	CASSPQGGNTEAFF	TGTGCCAGCAGCCCACAGGGTGGAAATACTGAAGCTTTCTTT
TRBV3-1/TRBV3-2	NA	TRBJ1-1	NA	CASSPPTGNTEAFF	TGTGCCAGCAGCCCACCGACAGGGAACACTGAAGCTTTCTTT
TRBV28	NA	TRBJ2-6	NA	CASSLPGHEGANVLTF	TGTGCCAGCAGTTTACCCGGACACGAAGGGGCCAACGTCCTGACTTTC
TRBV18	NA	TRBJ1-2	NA	CASSPGQSRADGYTF	TGTGCCAGCTCACCAGGACAGTCCCGGGCGGATGGCTACACCTTC
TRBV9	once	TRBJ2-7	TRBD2	CASSVDLAGAQQYF	TGTGCCAGCAGCGTAGACCTAGCGGGAGCGCAGCAGTACTTC
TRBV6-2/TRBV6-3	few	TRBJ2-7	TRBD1	CASSYGTGVTYEQYF	TGTGCCAGCAGTTATGGTACAGGGGTCACCTACGAGCAGTACTTC
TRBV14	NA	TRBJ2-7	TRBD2	CASSHTLAANSYEQYF	TGTGCCAGCAGCCATACCCTAGCGGCTAACTCCTACGAGCAGTACTTC
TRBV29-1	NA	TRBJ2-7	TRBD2	CSVVLGREGGEQYF	TGCAGCGTTGTATTAGGGCGGGAGGGGGGCGAGCAGTACTTC
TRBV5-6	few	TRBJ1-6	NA	CASSLSGGRGNSPLHF	TGTGCCAGCAGCTTATCGGGGGGACGGGGTAATTCACCCCTCCACTTT
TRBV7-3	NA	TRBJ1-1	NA	CASSLVAGLENTEAFF	TGTGCCAGCAGCTTAGTCGCAGGCCTTGAGAACACTGAAGCTTTCTTT
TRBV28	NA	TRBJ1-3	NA	CASSKNLISGNTIYF	TGTGCCAGCAGTAAGAACCTAATCTCTGGAAACACCATATATTTT
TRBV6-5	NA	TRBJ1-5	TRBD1	CASSNQGQGNQPQHF	TGTGCCAGCAGTAATCAGGGACAGGGCAATCAGCCCCAGCATTTT
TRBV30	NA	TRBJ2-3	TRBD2	CAWSELAGIDTQYF	TGTGCCTGGAGTGAACTAGCGGGAATAGATACGCAGTATTTT
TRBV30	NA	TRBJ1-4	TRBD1	CAYNRDSEKLFF	TGTGCCTACAACCGGGACAGTGAAAAACTGTTTTTT
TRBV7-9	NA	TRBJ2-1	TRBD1	CASSTRDRLYNEQFF	TGTGCCAGCAGCACGCGGGACAGGCTCTACAATGAGCAGTTCTTC
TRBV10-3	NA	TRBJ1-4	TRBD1	CAISGDRGEKLFF	TGTGCCATCAGTGGGGACAGGGGTGAAAAACTGTTTTTT
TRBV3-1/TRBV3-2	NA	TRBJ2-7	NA	CASSQDPPYEQYF	TGTGCCAGCAGCCAAGATCCCCCGTACGAGCAGTACTTC
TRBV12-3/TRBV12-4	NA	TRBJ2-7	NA	CASSLNRDYEQYF	TGTGCCAGCAGTTTGAACAGGGACTACGAGCAGTACTTC
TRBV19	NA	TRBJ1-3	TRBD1	CASTIQGATNTIYF	TGTGCCAGTACCATCCAGGGGGCGACGAACACCATATATTTT
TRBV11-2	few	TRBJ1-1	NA	CASSSLGGRGTEAFF	TGTGCCAGCAGCTCCCTGGGGGGGCGGGGCACTGAAGCTTTCTTT
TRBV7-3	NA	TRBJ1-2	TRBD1	CASSPQGEDGYTF	TGTGCCAGCAGCCCGCAGGGGGAGGATGGCTACACCTTC
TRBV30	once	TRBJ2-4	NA	CAWSVPLHHEDWAKNIQYF	TGTGCCTGGAGTGTACCATTACACCACGAGGATTGGGCCAAAAACATTCAGTACTTC
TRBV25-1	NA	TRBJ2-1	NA	CASSEAASHEQFF	TGTGCCAGCAGTGAAGCTGCTAGCCATGAGCAGTTCTTC
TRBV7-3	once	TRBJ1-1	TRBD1	CASSPGGGSEAFF	TGTGCCAGCAGCCCAGGGGGTGGGTCTGAAGCTTTCTTT
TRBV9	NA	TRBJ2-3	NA	CASSVADTQYF	TGTGCCAGCAGCGTAGCTGATACGCAGTATTTT
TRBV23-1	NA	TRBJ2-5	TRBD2	CASSQPQERDNQETQYF	TGCGCCAGCAGTCAGCCCCAGGAGCGGGATAACCAAGAGACCCAGTACTTC
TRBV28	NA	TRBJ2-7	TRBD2	CATRGSGSEQYF	TGTGCCACTAGGGGTAGCGGGAGCGAGCAGTACTTC
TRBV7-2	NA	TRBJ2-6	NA	CASSPTGGASGANVLTF	TGTGCCAGCAGCCCCACCGGAGGGGCCTCTGGGGCCAACGTCCTGACTTTC